The 28 T cell receptor beta chains reported below all come from one sample, sequenced in a study of blood T cell repertoires in COVID-19. Sequenced by immunoSEQ multiplex PCR; TCRdb stores in-frame clones only, minus some. The data hold under 450,000 clones, with about 86% observed a single time. Sample: peripheral blood. The receptors stem from a woman aged 55-75 years with COVID-19, enrolled during active disease.

The chain uses TRBV12-3 or TRBV12-4 and TRBJ1-1; D may be TRBD1 (5 bases). V lost 5 bases and J 4 bases, leaving 11 bases between the germline ends. The CDR3 extends over 13 amino acids. For the CDR3, the DNA is TGTGCCAGCAGTGCCTCCCAGGGCACTGAAGCTTTCTTT. This sequence encodes CASSASQGTEAFF.

The rearrangement links TRBV30 to TRBJ2-3, with 7 positions matching TRBD2. The germline CDR1 and CDR2 sequences are GTSNPN and SVGIG (reference sequence). The CDR3 totals 15 residues. The V gene end was trimmed by 4 bases and the J gene end by 3 bases; junction bases not matched to a gene: 10. CDR3: CAWTFLAGDTDTQYF. The CDR3 nucleotides read TGTGCCTGGACCTTCTTGGCGGGGGATACAGATACGCAGTATTTT.

This clone was observed a handful of times. The CDR3 nucleotides read TGTGCCAGCAGCTTGGGTATTGGGGCGGAGCTGTTTTTT. Translated, it gives CASSLGIGAELFF. The J gene is TRBJ2-2, the V gene TRBV11-3; tentatively, D is TRBD1 (5 bases). V was trimmed by 3 bases and J by 10 bases, leaving 12 bases between them. From germline, CDR1 is SGHNT and CDR2 YENEEA. The CDR3 runs to 13 residues.

The rearrangement links TRBV2 to TRBJ1-4; 10 bases agree with TRBD1. Germline CDR1 is SNHLY and CDR2 is FYNNEI. V was clipped by 8 bases and J by 13 bases; unmatched bases: 16. This CDR3 region has 15 residues. The CDR3 DNA reads as TGTGCCAGCTTTGACTCGACAGGGGGCTTTGGCAGACTGTTTTTT. Protein product: CASFDSTGGFGRLFF.

This chain joins TRBV2 and TRBJ2-7; 9 nucleotides align to TRBD1. Germline V lookup: CDR1 SNHLY, CDR2 FYNNEI. V lost 6 bases and J lost 5; bases outside the gene matches: 14. This CDR3 is 16 amino acids long. The CDR3 sequence is CASSRTPGQGVHEQYF. The CDR3 nucleotides read TGTGCCAGCAGCCGCACTCCGGGACAGGGCGTCCACGAGCAGTACTTC.

The gene calls are TRBV5-4 and TRBJ2-3; TRBD1 agrees at 8 bases. Germline CDR1 reads SGHNT; CDR2 reads YYREEE (reference sequence). The CDR3 contains 16 residues. J was trimmed by 2 bases and V by 4 bases; bases with no gene match: 9. The CDR3 region is CASSQGTGHLTDTQYF. The CDR3 nucleotides are TGTGCCAGCAGCCAGGGGACAGGCCATCTCACAGATACGCAGTATTTT.

The CDR3 loop is CASSTPDRYGYTF. The CDR3 bases are TGTGCCAGTAGTACCCCGGACAGGTATGGCTACACCTTC. J is TRBJ1-2 and V is TRBV19; 7 nucleotides align to TRBD1. The V gene's germline CDR1 is LNHDA and CDR2 SQIVND (reference sequence). This CDR3 contains 13 residues. V was pared by 4 bases and J by 5 bases, with 4 bases of the junction left unmatched.

The rearrangement links TRBV10-3 to TRBJ2-6; D call uncertain. Germline-derived CDR1 and CDR2 are ENHRY and SYGVKD. Deletions cut 8 bases from V and 2 bases from J, with 10 bases between. The CDR3 extends over 14 amino acids. The CDR3 DNA reads TGTGCCATCCTCGAGGAAACTGGGGCCAACGTCCTGACTTTC. Translated, it gives CAILEETGANVLTF.

V is TRBV5-1 and J is TRBJ2-2; 8 nucleotides agree with TRBD1. Trimming at V came to 1 base and at J to 4 bases, leaving 12 bases not matched to a gene. Germline V gene sequence: CDR1 SGHRS, CDR2 YFSETQ. The CDR3 covers 18 residues. CDR3 amino acids: CASSLKLVGQGATGELFF. CDR3 nucleotide sequence: TGCGCCAGCAGCTTGAAACTGGTCGGGCAGGGGGCCACCGGGGAGCTGTTTTTT.

The rearrangement joins TRBV6-2 or TRBV6-3 to TRBJ2-7; no clear D. The CDR3 extends over 13 amino acids. The V end lost 0 bases, the J end lost 4 bases, and 7 bases lay between the germline ends. CDR1 is MNHEY, CDR2 SVGEGT, per germline. The CDR3 DNA reads TGTGCCAGCAGTTACTCCCGAGATTACGAGCAGTACTTC. This sequence encodes CASSYSRDYEQYF.

This clone has a handful of counts. This chain links TRBV5-8 with TRBJ2-3; 7 nucleotides align to TRBD1. Germline-derived CDR1 and CDR2 are SGHTS and YDEGEE. V lost 4 bases to trimming and J lost 1 base; unmatched junction nucleotides: 6. The CDR3 contains 15 residues. CDR3 amino acids: CASSPTGVRTDTQYF. CDR3 nucleotides: TGTGCCAGCAGCCCAACAGGGGTCCGCACAGATACGCAGTATTTT. The entire variable domain, with the rest obtained from reference TRBV5-8 and TRBJ2-3, is as follows: EAGVTQSPTHLIKTRGQQATLRCSPISGHTSVYWYQQALGLGLQFLLWYDEGEERNRGNFPPRFSGRQFPNYSSELNVNALELEDSALYLCASSPTGVRTDTQYFGPGTRLTVL.

J is TRBJ1-3 and V is TRBV21-1. TRBV21-1 is shown as a pseudogene. The CDR3 has 16 residues. The chain's CDR3 is CASSKAQRVWGNTIYF. The DNA for the CDR3 is TGTGCCAGCAGCAAAGCGCAGAGGGTTTGGGGAAACACCATATATTTT.

The chain links TRBV13 to TRBJ2-5; 8 bases fit TRBD2. Germline V gene lookup returns CDR1 PRHDT and CDR2 FYEKMQ (reference sequence). V dropped 4 bases and J dropped 0; count of bases not matched to a gene: 7. This CDR3 has 16 residues. CDR3 sequence (DNA): TGTGCCAGCAGCTCGACGGGGGGGACGGACCAAGAGACCCAGTACTTC. Translating gives CASSSTGGTDQETQYF.

The chain employs TRBV29-1 and TRBJ1-3, with D tentatively TRBD1 (5 bases). Germline CDR1 SQVTM, CDR2 ANQGSEA. The V gene lost 5 bases and the J gene lost 1 base, with 9 bases spanning the gap. The CDR3 extends over 13 amino acids. CDR3 sequence: CSVTGGSGNTIYF. Here the CDR3 DNA reads TGCAGCGTTACCGGGGGGTCTGGAAACACCATATATTTT.

The CDR3 DNA reads TGTGCCAGCAGCCATCGACTAGAGCGGGATACGCAGTATTTT. It translates to CASSHRLERDTQYF. The V call is TRBV7-8, the J call TRBJ2-3; possibly TRBD2 for D (6 bases). V lost 5 bases to trimming and J lost 6 bases, with 15 bases between them. Germline loops: CDR1 SGHVS, CDR2 FQNEAQ. The CDR3 loop spans 14 amino acids.

Only a few counts were recorded for this clone. CDR3 in amino acids: CAWSRETEGYTF. The DNA for the CDR3 is TGTGCCTGGAGTCGAGAGACTGAGGGCTACACCTTC. The chain uses TRBV30 and TRBJ1-2; D remains ambiguous. This CDR3 has 12 amino acids. Trimming removed 2 bases at V and 8 bases at J, with 12 bases between. Germline CDR1 GTSNPN, CDR2 SVGIG (reference sequence).

This clone was detected only once. The rearrangement joins TRBV7-2 to TRBJ1-5, with a weak D call TRBD1 (5 bases). The CDR3 contains 15 residues. Germline CDR1 and CDR2: SGHTA and FQGNSA. V lost 1 base and J lost 1, with 8 bases in between. The CDR3 nucleotides read TGTGCCAGCAGCTTAGTGGGGGGAAGCAATCAGCCCCAGCATTTT. Protein sequence: CASSLVGGSNQPQHF.

The J gene is TRBJ2-7, the V gene TRBV7-8; TRBD2 matches 12 bases. CDR1 is SGHVS, CDR2 FQNEAQ, per germline. CDR3 size: 17 residues. The V and J ends lost 5 bases and 6 bases, in that order; junction bases with no gene match: 14. DNA of the CDR3: TGTGCCAGCAGCCTTCCTAAGGCACTAGCGGGGGGTCCCGAGCAGTACTTC. Amino acids: CASSLPKALAGGPEQYF.

V and J are TRBV30 and TRBJ2-2; 7 nucleotides align to TRBD1. Germline CDR1 and CDR2: GTSNPN and SVGIG (reference sequence). CDR3 size: 15 residues. V lost 7 bases to trimming and J lost 1 base; unmatched junction nucleotides: 9. In nucleotides, the CDR3 is TGTGCCTCACTAACCAGGGGGAGGAACACCGGGGAGCTGTTTTTT. This gives the protein CASLTRGRNTGELFF.

J is TRBJ2-1 and V is TRBV6-5; 7 nucleotides match TRBD1. CDR1 and CDR2 from the germline V gene are MNHEY and SVGAGI. The CDR3 consists of 14 residues. The V and J ends lost 6 bases and 15 bases, in that order; junction bases with no gene match: 17. The CDR3 sequence: CASRNRDRLVVRFF. In DNA form, the CDR3 reads TGTGCCAGCAGAAACCGGGACAGATTGGTGGTAAGGTTCTTC.

The chain couples TRBV5-1 to TRBJ2-5; 7 positions agree with TRBD2. Unmatched junction bases numbered 15, after V lost 7 bases and J lost 6 bases. Germline CDR1 and CDR2: SGHRS and YFSETQ. This CDR3 comprises 15 residues. The CDR3 DNA sequence: TGCGCCAGCCGCGACCAGGGAGGGTTAGGAAAGACCCAGTACTTC. Translation: CASRDQGGLGKTQYF. The full variable domain, rest sourced from reference TRBV5-1 and TRBJ2-5, is KAGVTQTPRYLIKTRGQQVTLSCSPISGHRSVSWYQQTPGQGLQFLFEYFSETQRNKGNFPGRFSGRQFSNSRSEMNVSTLELGDSALYLCASRDQGGLGKTQYFGPGTRLLVL.

The rearrangement uses TRBV7-2 and TRBJ2-2; 7 positions agree with TRBD1. The CDR3 is 14 amino acids. Germline V gene lookup returns CDR1 SGHTA and CDR2 FQGNSA. J was trimmed by 6 bases and V by 3 bases; bases with no gene match: 4. The CDR3 nucleotides read TGTGCCAGCAGCTTGACAGGGTACGCCGGGGAGCTGTTTTTT. This encodes CASSLTGYAGELFF.

The chain links TRBV20-1 to TRBJ2-7; 9 nucleotides line up with TRBD2. The germline V gene has CDR1 DFQATT and CDR2 SNEGSKA (reference sequence). The V gene end was trimmed by 6 bases and the J gene end by 1 base; junction bases not matched to a gene: 10. This CDR3 spans 15 amino acids. This chain's CDR3 is CSASGGAGGSYEQYF. Here the CDR3 DNA reads TGCAGTGCGAGTGGGGGAGCGGGGGGATCCTACGAGCAGTACTTC.

The rearrangement joins TRBV27 to TRBJ2-7, with D unclear. This CDR3 is built from 12 residues. The germline CDR1 and CDR2 sequences are MNHEY and SMNVEV (reference sequence). V lost 7 bases to trimming and J lost 3 bases, with 10 bases between them. DNA for the CDR3: TGTGCCAGCATTGCGGCCGACTACGAGCAGTACTTC. It specifies CASIAADYEQYF.

The J gene is TRBJ1-6, the V gene TRBV18; 9 bases fit TRBD1. CDR3 size: 15 residues. With V trimmed by 2 bases and J by 8 bases, 4 bases remained unmatched. Germline CDR1 KGHSH, CDR2 LQKENI. Here the CDR3 DNA reads TGTGCCAGCTCACCATCTTGGACAGGGGATTCACCCCTCCACTTT. Its protein product is CASSPSWTGDSPLHF.

The chain links TRBV7-3 to TRBJ2-3, with 8 bases that match TRBD2. The V gene end was trimmed by 5 bases and the J gene end by 2 bases; junction bases not matched to a gene: 9. This CDR3 region has 16 residues. Germline assignment: CDR1 SGHTA and CDR2 FQGTGA. The chain's CDR3 is CASSPRAGGYTDTQYF. DNA for the CDR3: TGTGCCAGCAGCCCCCGGGCGGGGGGCTACACAGATACGCAGTATTTT.

The rearrangement links TRBV12-5 to TRBJ2-2; D not certain. The CDR3 is 17 residues long. Germline CDR1 LGHNT, CDR2 FRNRAP. Trimming stripped 0 bases from V and 5 bases from J, with 16 bases between. In DNA form, the CDR3 reads TGTGCTAGTGGTTTGGTCCTCCGACAAGATTGGACCGGGGAGCTGTTTTTT. Its translation is CASGLVLRQDWTGELFF.

This clone occurred a few times. V is TRBV6-5 and J is TRBJ1-1, with a weak D call TRBD1 (5 bases). With 4 bases removed from V and 6 bases from J, the gap between germline ends came to 6 bases. The CDR3 totals 11 residues. Germline V gives CDR1 MNHEY, CDR2 SVGAGI. CDR3 nucleotides: TGTGCCAGCAGTTTCAGGGCTGAAGCTTTCTTT. This codes for CASSFRAEAFF.